The T cell receptor beta chain described here comes from a study of cytomegalovirus exposure and HLA in healthy donors. Study-wide background: An early release of data contained around 80 million unique TCRs, which came from HLA-typed donors.

In germline, CDR1 is LNHNV, CDR2 YYDKDF (reference sequence). V gave up 0 bases and J gave up 0 bases, with 6 bases separating them. The CDR3 sequence is 14 residues long. In the PCR, 60 Vbeta and 13 Jbeta primers were used. Profiling relied on immunoSEQ multiplex PCR, and the TCRdb table lists in-frame clones only, not all of them. The sample records tens of thousands of clones, about three quarters being singletons. For this clone: Its antigen is unidentified.

Notes on the study in general: An Asian-associated ancestry cluster reportedly showed fewer N-insertions than the roughly 670-donor mean in a later analysis. Earlier analysis yielded a pattern in which most TCR beta V segments were productive about 87% or about 30% of the time.

The sequence derives from a man aged 60-69 years in good health and CMV-seronegative. The V call is TRBV15, the J call TRBJ2-7; D is ambiguous. The sequenced sample consisted of PBMCs. The CDR3 loop reads CATSRDASSYEQYF. CDR3 in DNA: TGTGCCACCAGCAGAGATGCGAGCTCCTACGAGCAGTACTTC.